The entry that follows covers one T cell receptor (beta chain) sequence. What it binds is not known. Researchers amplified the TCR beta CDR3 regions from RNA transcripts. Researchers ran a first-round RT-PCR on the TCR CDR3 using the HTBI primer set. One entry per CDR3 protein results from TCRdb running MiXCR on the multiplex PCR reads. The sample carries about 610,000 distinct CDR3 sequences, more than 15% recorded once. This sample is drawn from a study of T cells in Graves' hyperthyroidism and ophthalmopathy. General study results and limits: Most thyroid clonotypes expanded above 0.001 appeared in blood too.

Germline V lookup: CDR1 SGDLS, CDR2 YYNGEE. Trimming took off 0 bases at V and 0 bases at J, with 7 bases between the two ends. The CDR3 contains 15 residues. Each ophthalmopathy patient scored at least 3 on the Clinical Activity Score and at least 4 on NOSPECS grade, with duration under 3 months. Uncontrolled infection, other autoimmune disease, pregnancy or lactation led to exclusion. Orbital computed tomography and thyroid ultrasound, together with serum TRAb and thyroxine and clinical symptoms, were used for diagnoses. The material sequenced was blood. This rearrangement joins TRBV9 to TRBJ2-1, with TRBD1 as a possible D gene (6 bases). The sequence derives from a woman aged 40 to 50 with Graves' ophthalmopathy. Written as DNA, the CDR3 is TGTGCCAGCAGCGTAGCAGGGGTCTCCTACAATGAGCAGTTCTTC. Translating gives CASSVAGVSYNEQFF.